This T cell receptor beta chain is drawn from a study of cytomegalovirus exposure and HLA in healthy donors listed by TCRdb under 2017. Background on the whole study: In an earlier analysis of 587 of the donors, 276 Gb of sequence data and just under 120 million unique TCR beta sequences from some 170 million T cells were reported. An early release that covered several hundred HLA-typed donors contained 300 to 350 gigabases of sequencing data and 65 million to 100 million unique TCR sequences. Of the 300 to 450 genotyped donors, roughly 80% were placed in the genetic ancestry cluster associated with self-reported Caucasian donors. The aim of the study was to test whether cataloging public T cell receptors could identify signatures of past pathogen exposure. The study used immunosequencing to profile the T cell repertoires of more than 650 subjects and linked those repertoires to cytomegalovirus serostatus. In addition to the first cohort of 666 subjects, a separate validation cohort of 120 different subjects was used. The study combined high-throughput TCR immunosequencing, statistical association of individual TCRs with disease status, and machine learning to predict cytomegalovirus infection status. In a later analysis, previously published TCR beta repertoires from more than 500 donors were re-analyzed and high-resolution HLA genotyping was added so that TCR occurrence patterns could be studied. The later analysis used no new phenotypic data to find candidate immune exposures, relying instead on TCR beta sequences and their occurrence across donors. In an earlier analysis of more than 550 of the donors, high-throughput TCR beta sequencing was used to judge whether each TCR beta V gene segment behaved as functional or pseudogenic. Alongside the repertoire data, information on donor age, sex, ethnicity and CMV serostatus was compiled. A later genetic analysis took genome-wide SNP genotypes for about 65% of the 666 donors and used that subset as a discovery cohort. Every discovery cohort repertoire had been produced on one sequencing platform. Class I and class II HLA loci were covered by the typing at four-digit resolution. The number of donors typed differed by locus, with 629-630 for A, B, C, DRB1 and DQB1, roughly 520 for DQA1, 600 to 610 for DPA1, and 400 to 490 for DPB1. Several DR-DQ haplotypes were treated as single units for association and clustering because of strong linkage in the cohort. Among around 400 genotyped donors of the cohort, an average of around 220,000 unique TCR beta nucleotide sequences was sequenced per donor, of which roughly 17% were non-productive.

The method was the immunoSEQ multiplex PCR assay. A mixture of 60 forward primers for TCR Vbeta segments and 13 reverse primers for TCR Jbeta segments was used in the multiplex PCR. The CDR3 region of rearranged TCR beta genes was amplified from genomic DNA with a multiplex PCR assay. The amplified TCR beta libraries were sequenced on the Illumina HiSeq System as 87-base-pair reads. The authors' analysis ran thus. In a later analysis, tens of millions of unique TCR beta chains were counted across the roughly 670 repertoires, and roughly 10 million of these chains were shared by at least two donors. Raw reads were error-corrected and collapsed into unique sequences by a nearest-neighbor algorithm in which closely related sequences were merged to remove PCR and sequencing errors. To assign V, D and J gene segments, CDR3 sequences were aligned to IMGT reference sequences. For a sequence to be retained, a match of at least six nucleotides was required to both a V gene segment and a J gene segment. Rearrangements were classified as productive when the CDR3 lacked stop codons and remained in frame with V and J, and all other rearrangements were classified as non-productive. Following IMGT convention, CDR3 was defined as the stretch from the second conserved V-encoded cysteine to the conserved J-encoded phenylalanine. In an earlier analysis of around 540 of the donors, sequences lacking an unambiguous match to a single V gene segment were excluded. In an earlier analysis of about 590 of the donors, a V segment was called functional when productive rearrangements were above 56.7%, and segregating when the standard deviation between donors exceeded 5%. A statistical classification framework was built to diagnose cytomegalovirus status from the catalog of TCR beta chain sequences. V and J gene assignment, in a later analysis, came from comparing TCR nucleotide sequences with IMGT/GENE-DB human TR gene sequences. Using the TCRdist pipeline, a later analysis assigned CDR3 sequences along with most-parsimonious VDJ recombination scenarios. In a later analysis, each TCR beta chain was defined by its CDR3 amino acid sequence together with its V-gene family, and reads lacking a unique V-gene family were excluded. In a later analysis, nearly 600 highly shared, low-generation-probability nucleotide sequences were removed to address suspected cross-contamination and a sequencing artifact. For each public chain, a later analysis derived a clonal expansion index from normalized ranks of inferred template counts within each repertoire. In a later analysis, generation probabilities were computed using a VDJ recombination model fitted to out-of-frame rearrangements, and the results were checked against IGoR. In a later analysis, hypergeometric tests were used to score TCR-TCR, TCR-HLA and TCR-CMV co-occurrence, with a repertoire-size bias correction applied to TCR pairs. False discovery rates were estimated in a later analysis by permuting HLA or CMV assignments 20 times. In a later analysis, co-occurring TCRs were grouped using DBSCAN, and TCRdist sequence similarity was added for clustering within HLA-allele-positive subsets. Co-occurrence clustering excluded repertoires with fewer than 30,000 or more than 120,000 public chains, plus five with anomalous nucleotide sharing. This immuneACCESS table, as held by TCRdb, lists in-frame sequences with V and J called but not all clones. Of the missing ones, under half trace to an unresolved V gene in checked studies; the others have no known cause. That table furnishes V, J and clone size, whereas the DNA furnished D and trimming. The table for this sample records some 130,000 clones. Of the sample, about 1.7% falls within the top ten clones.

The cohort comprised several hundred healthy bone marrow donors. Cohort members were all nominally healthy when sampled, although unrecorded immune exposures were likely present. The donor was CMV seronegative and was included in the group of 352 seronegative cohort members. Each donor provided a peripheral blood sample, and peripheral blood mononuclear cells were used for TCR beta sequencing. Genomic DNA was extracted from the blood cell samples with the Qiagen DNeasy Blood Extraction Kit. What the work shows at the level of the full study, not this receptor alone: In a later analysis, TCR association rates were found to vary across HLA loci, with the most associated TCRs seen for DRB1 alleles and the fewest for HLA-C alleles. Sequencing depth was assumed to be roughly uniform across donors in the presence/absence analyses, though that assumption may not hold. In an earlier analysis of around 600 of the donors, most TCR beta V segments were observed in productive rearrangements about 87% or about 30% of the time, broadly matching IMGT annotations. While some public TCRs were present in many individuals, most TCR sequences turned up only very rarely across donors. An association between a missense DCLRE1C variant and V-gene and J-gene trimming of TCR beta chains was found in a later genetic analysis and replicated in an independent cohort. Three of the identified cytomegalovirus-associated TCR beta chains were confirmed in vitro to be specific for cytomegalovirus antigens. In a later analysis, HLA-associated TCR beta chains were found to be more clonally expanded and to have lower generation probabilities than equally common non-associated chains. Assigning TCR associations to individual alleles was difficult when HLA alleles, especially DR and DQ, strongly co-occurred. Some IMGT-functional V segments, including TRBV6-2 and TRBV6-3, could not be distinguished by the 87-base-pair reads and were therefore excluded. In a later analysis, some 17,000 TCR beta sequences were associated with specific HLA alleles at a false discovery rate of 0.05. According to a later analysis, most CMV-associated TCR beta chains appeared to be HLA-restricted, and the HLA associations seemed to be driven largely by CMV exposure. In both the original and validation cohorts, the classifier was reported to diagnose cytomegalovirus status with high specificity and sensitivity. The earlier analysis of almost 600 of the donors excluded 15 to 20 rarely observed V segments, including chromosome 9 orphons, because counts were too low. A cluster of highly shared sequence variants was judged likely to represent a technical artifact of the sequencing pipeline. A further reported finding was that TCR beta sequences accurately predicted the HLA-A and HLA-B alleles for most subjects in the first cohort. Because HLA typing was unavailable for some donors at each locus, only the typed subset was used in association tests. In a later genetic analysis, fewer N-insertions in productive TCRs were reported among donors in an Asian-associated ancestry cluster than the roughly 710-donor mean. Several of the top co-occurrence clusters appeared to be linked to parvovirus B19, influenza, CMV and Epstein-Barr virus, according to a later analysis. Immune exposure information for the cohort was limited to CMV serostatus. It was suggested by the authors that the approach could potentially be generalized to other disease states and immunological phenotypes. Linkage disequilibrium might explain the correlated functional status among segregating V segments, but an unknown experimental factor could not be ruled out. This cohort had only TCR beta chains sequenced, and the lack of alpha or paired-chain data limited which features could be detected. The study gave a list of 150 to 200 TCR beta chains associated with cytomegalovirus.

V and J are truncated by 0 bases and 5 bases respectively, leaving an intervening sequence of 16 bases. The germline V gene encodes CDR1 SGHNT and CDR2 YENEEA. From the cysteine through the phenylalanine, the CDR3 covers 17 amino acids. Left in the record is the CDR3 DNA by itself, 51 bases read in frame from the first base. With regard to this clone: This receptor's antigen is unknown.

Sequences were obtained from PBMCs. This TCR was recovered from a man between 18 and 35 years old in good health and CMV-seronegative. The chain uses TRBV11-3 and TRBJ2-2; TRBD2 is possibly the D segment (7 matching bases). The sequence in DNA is TGTGCCAGCAGCTTAGAGCTGGGGGGGCTAAGGACCGGGGAGCTGTTTTTT. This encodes CASSLELGGLRTGELFF.